Shown below are 3 T cell receptor beta chains from a single sample sequenced in a study of T cell repertoires in cytomegalovirus infection. One entry per CDR3 protein, called by TCRdb with MiXCR from the reads. The sample holds roughly 310,000 distinct CDR3 sequences, roughly 15% seen once. The sequencing input was PBMCs. These receptors all stem from a human donor in good health (CMV status not recorded). Some clones in this sample may be carry-over from other donors' samples.

The CDR3 nucleotides read TGTGCCAGCAGCTCCTATCTAGAGAATGAGCAGTTCTTC. The encoded protein is CASSSYLENEQFF. The chain recombines TRBV7-3 with TRBJ2-1; D not resolved. CDR1 is SGHTA, CDR2 FQGTGA, per germline. The CDR3 length is 13 residues. V lost 4 bases, J lost 7 bases, and 11 bases lay in between.

This clonotype was seen a few times. The chain joins TRBV6-6 to TRBJ1-1; D is undetermined. The CDR3 has 15 amino acids. Deletions cut 4 bases from V and 0 bases from J, with 12 bases between. Germline loops: CDR1 MNHNY, CDR2 SVGAGI (reference sequence). CDR3 sequence reads: CASSSSTYMNTEAFF. Here the CDR3 DNA reads TGTGCCAGCAGTTCCTCGACATACATGAACACTGAAGCTTTCTTT.

This clonotype occurred a few times. The chain carries TRBV11-2 and TRBJ2-7; no clear D. The CDR3 has 15 amino acids. Trimming removed 0 bases at V and 4 bases at J, with 13 bases between. From germline, CDR1 is SGHAT and CDR2 FQNNGV. CDR3 in amino acids: CASSLEGTPHYEQYF. The CDR3 region has the DNA TGTGCCAGCAGCTTAGAAGGTACTCCTCATTACGAGCAGTACTTC.